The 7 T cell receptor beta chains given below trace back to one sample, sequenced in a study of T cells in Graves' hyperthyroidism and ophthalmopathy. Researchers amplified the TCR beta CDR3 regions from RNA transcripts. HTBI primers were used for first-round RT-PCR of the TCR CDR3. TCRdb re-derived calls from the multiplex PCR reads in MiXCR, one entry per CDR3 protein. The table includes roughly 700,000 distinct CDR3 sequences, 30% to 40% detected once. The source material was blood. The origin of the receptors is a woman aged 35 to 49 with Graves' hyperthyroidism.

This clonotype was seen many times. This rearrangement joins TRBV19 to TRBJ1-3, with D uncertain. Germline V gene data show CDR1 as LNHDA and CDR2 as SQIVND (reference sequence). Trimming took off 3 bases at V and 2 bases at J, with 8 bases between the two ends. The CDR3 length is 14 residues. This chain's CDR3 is CASSMVETGNTIYF. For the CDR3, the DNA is TGTGCCAGTAGTATGGTCGAGACTGGAAACACCATATATTTT.

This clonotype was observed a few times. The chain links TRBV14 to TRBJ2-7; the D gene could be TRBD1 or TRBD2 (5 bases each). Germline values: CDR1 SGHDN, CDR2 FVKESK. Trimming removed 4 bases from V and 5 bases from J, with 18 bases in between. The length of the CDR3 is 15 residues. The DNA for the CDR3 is TGTGCCAGCAGCCCCACTATGTCCGGGGCCCACGAGCAGTACTTC. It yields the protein CASSPTMSGAHEQYF.

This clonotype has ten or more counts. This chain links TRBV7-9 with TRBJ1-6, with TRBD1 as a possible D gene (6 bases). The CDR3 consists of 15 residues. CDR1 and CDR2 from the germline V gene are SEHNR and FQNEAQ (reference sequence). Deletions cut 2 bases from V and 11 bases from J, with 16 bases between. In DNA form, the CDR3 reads TGTGCCAGCAGCTTATGGTCAGGGGATTCGACACCCCTCCACTTT. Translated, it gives CASSLWSGDSTPLHF.

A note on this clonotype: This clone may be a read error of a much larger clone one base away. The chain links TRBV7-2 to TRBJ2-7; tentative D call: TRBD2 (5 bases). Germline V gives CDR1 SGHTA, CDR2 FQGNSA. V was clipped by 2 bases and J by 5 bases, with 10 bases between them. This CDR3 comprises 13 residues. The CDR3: CASSLRGWDEQYF. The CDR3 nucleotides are TGTGCCAGCAGCTTACGGGGTTGGGACGAGCAGTACTTC.

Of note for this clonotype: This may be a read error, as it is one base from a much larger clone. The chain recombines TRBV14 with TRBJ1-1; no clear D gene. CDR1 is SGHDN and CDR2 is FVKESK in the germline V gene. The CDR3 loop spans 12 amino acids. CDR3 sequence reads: CASSVDNTAAFF. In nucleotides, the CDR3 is TGTGCCAGCAGCGTAGACAACACTGCAGCTTTCTTT.

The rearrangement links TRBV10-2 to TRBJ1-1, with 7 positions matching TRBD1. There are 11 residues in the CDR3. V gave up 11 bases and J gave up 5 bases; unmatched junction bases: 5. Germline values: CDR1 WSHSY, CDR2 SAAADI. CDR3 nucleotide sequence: TGCGCCCAGGGGGACGTGACTGAAGCTTTCTTT. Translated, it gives CAQGDVTEAFF.

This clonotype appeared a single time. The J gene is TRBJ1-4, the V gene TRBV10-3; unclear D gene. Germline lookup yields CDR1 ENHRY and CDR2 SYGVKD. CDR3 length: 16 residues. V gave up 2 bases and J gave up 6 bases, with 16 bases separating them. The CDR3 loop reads CAISEARLIRDEKLFF. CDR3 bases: TGTGCCATCAGTGAGGCCAGGTTAATAAGGGATGAAAAACTGTTTTTT.